The clone carrying this T cell receptor (beta chain) was observed at least ten times. Its antigen remains unknown. At one end the junction does not follow the germline gene, possibly because of a read error. Individuals selected for sequencing had exhibited CD8+CD57+ cell expansion on flow cytometry. Among the patients, all had severe acquired aplastic anemia. Patients were untreated when blood was sampled. Researchers used genomic DNA as the template to profile TCR beta VDJ and CDR3. In TCRdb, the reads were re-called with MiXCR into one record per CDR3 protein. The repertoire includes under 200,000 distinct CDR3 sequences, around half of them detected once, and under 3.5% sits in the top ten. The sample originates from a study of CD8+CD57+ T cells in acquired aplastic anemia. The overall study: The study obtained an average of roughly 3 ug of DNA from sorted CD4+ and CD8+ cells. Findings and limits, study-wide: About 30 CD8+ CDR3 sequences occurred in both the patients and the controls.

This CDR3 region has 13 residues. The germline gives CDR1 MNHNY, CDR2 SVGAGI (reference sequence). The source material was sorted CD4+, CD8+, or CD8+CD57+ T cells (not recorded which) from PBMCs. This TCR was sampled from a human donor with aplastic anemia. This chain uses TRBV6-6 with TRBJ2-2, with 9 bases identical to TRBD2. The CDR3 DNA reads as TGCGGGACTAGCCCGGAGAACACCGGGGAGCTGTTTTTT. Protein: CGTSPENTGELFF.